This T cell receptor beta chain stems from a study of CD8 T cells in ankylosing spondylitis. General study results and limits: Typical of ankylosing spondylitis blood, it appeared, was a TCR beta motif of under 10 highly homologous variants.

In the case of this clonotype: Its antigen is currently unknown.

TCRdb re-derived calls from the 5' RACE reads in MiXCR, one entry per CDR3 protein. This sample has roughly 450,000 distinct CDR3 sequences, with 20% to 30% found just once. CDR3 size: 14 residues. CDR1 and CDR2 from the germline V gene are DFQATT and SNEGSKA (reference sequence). Trimming shortened V by 3 bases and J by 0 bases, and 6 bases separated the two germline ends. The sequenced sample consisted of blood, either unsorted or a sorted T cell fraction (not recorded which). V gene TRBV20-1 combines with J gene TRBJ1-6; D remains ambiguous. The sequence was collected from a male donor with ankylosing spondylitis. The CDR3 region is CSARGLSYNSPLHF. Written as DNA, the CDR3 is TGCAGTGCTAGGGGCCTCTCCTATAATTCACCCCTCCACTTT.